Included here is one T cell receptor beta chain sequence, with context. TCRdb's copy holds only in-frame clones and misses some; the assay was immunoSEQ multiplex PCR. The table includes 100,000 to 150,000 clones, 75% to 95% detected once. The sample is drawn from a study of control samples from healthy donors and cancer patients. V was cut by 4 bases and J by 3 bases, with 9 bases left in between. The germline V gene encodes CDR1 MNHEY and CDR2 SMNVEV (reference sequence). The CDR3 contains 13 residues. This TCR derives from a man aged 18 to 30 in good health. V usage is TRBV27 and J usage is TRBJ1-2; D is possibly TRBD1 (5 bases). The sequenced material came from blood. Here the CDR3 reads CASSSGEYYGYTF. CDR3 coding DNA: TGTGCCAGCAGTTCGGGGGAATACTATGGCTACACCTTC.